Listed below are T cell receptor beta chains from one sample, sequenced in a study of CD8 T cells in Susac syndrome. TCRdb independently ran MiXCR on the immunoSEQ multiplex PCR reads; one entry per CDR3 protein. This table holds approximately 80,000 distinct CDR3 sequences, approximately 93% found once. Sequencing input: CD8+ T cells from PBMCs. These receptors all stem from a human donor with Susac syndrome. Both conserved end residues are part of each CDR3. Each record gives: CDR3 protein, CDR3 DNA, J gene, D gene, clone size, V gene. A D gene is named only where the DNA matches it firmly. Clone size is given for some rows only: seen once, a few or many times, or a class if the clone is expanded.

CDR3aa: CASSRAPWSTEAFF
CDR3nt: TGTGCCAGCAGCCGGGCCCCCTGGAGCACTGAAGCTTTCTTT
j_gene: TRBJ1-1
d_gene: NA
abundance: once
v_gene: TRBV6-2/TRBV6-3

CDR3aa: CASSQDLRELFF
CDR3nt: TGTGCCAGCAGCCAAGATCTCAGGGAGCTGTTTTTT
j_gene: TRBJ2-2
d_gene: NA
abundance: NA
v_gene: TRBV4-2

CDR3aa: CASSPIGRDTQYF
CDR3nt: TGTGCCAGCAGCCCGATAGGGAGAGATACGCAGTATTTT
j_gene: TRBJ2-3
d_gene: NA
abundance: NA
v_gene: TRBV9

CDR3aa: CASSLGIKTYEQYF
CDR3nt: TGTGCCAGCAGCTTAGGGATCAAGACCTACGAGCAGTACTTC
j_gene: TRBJ2-7
d_gene: NA
abundance: NA
v_gene: TRBV7-9

CDR3aa: CASSLGTSGGGELFF
CDR3nt: TGTGCCAGCAGCTTAGGGACTAGCGGGGGCGGGGAGCTGTTTTTT
j_gene: TRBJ2-2
d_gene: TRBD2
abundance: NA
v_gene: TRBV7-8

CDR3aa: CSASSRALSYEQYF
CDR3nt: TGCAGTGCTAGCTCGCGGGCCCTATCCTACGAGCAGTACTTC
j_gene: TRBJ2-7
d_gene: NA
abundance: NA
v_gene: TRBV20-1

CDR3aa: CASSLRQIVNYGYTF
CDR3nt: TGTGCCAGCAGTTTAAGACAGATTGTAAACTATGGCTACACCTTC
j_gene: TRBJ1-2
d_gene: NA
abundance: NA
v_gene: TRBV28

CDR3aa: CASSLTSGYEQYF
CDR3nt: TGTGCCAGCAGCCTAACTTCGGGCTACGAGCAGTACTTC
j_gene: TRBJ2-7
d_gene: NA
abundance: NA
v_gene: TRBV6-5

CDR3aa: CSVRTGGNEAFF
CDR3nt: TGCAGTGTCCGGACAGGGGGCAATGAAGCTTTCTTT
j_gene: TRBJ1-1
d_gene: TRBD1
abundance: NA
v_gene: TRBV20-1

CDR3aa: CASSQDMNRLNGYTF
CDR3nt: TGTGCCAGCAGCCAAGATATGAACAGATTGAATGGCTACACCTTC
j_gene: TRBJ1-2
d_gene: NA
abundance: NA
v_gene: TRBV3-1

CDR3aa: CASSQQGVTDTQYF
CDR3nt: TGTGCCAGCAGTCAACAGGGGGTCACAGATACGCAGTATTTT
j_gene: TRBJ2-3
d_gene: TRBD1
abundance: NA
v_gene: TRBV6-5

CDR3aa: CASSDGTAGRNSPLHF
CDR3nt: TGTGCCAGCAGCGACGGGACCGCGGGGCGGAATTCACCCCTCCACTTT
j_gene: TRBJ1-6
d_gene: NA
abundance: NA
v_gene: TRBV7-9

CDR3aa: CASSLGTGPGELFF
CDR3nt: TGCGCCAGCAGCCTAGGGACAGGGCCCGGGGAGCTGTTTTTT
j_gene: TRBJ2-2
d_gene: TRBD1
abundance: NA
v_gene: TRBV5-1

CDR3aa: CSANLAGSGNTIYF
CDR3nt: TGCAGCGCCAACTTAGCGGGGTCTGGAAACACCATATATTTT
j_gene: TRBJ1-3
d_gene: NA
abundance: NA
v_gene: TRBV29-1

CDR3aa: CASSLDRDSGELFF
CDR3nt: TGTGCCAGCAGTCTCGACAGGGATTCCGGGGAGCTGTTTTTT
j_gene: TRBJ2-2
d_gene: TRBD1
abundance: NA
v_gene: TRBV28

CDR3aa: CATGEQAYEQYF
CDR3nt: TGTGCCACGGGGGAGCAAGCCTACGAGCAGTACTTC
j_gene: TRBJ2-7
d_gene: NA
abundance: NA
v_gene: TRBV2

CDR3aa: CSVFRGANEQYF
CDR3nt: TGCAGCGTTTTTCGGGGGGCGAACGAGCAGTACTTC
j_gene: TRBJ2-7
d_gene: NA
abundance: NA
v_gene: TRBV29-1

CDR3aa: CASSLEGQHQETQYF
CDR3nt: TGCGCCAGCAGCTTGGAGGGACAGCACCAAGAGACCCAGTACTTC
j_gene: TRBJ2-5
d_gene: TRBD1
abundance: NA
v_gene: TRBV5-1

CDR3aa: CASRAGTDYSPLHF
CDR3nt: TGTGCCAGCAGAGCCGGGACAGACTATTCACCCCTCCACTTT
j_gene: TRBJ1-6
d_gene: TRBD1
abundance: NA
v_gene: TRBV5-4

CDR3aa: CAISESSGYNEQFF
CDR3nt: TGTGCCATCAGTGAGTCGAGTGGGTACAATGAGCAGTTCTTC
j_gene: TRBJ2-1
d_gene: NA
abundance: NA
v_gene: TRBV10-3

CDR3aa: CSVDRAIYGYTF
CDR3nt: TGCAGCGTGGACAGGGCAATCTATGGCTACACCTTC
j_gene: TRBJ1-2
d_gene: TRBD1
abundance: NA
v_gene: TRBV29-1

CDR3aa: CASSLDSVTDTQYF
CDR3nt: TGTGCCAGCAGCCTGGACAGTGTCACAGATACGCAGTATTTT
j_gene: TRBJ2-3
d_gene: NA
abundance: NA
v_gene: TRBV5-4

CDR3aa: CASSIRPIQGMSYEQYF
CDR3nt: TGTGCCAGCAGTATTCGTCCTATCCAGGGGATGTCCTACGAGCAGTACTTC
j_gene: TRBJ2-7
d_gene: NA
abundance: NA
v_gene: TRBV12-3/TRBV12-4

CDR3aa: CASSLPRGGASDTQYF
CDR3nt: TGTGCCAGCAGCCTTCCTCGCGGGGGGGCCTCAGATACGCAGTATTTT
j_gene: TRBJ2-3
d_gene: TRBD2
abundance: NA
v_gene: TRBV13

CDR3aa: CASSHEGTEAFF
CDR3nt: TGTGCCAGCAGCCATGAGGGAACTGAAGCTTTCTTT
j_gene: TRBJ1-1
d_gene: NA
abundance: NA
v_gene: TRBV14

CDR3aa: CASSRGSGNTIYF
CDR3nt: TGTGCCAGCAGTAGGGGTTCTGGAAACACCATATATTTT
j_gene: TRBJ1-3
d_gene: NA
abundance: NA
v_gene: TRBV27

CDR3aa: CASSASGGYNEQFF
CDR3nt: TGTGCCAGCAGCGCGTCCGGGGGTTACAATGAGCAGTTCTTC
j_gene: TRBJ2-1
d_gene: NA
abundance: NA
v_gene: TRBV9

CDR3aa: CASSPTTGGVYEQYF
CDR3nt: TGTGCCAGCAGCCCCACAACAGGGGGCGTCTACGAGCAGTACTTC
j_gene: TRBJ2-7
d_gene: TRBD1
abundance: NA
v_gene: TRBV9

CDR3aa: CASSIQTSGNNEQFF
CDR3nt: TGTGCCAGCAGCATTCAGACTAGCGGGAACAATGAGCAGTTCTTC
j_gene: TRBJ2-1
d_gene: TRBD2
abundance: NA
v_gene: TRBV3-1

CDR3aa: CASSLGSTGELFF
CDR3nt: TGTGCCAGCAGCTTGGGGTCTACCGGGGAGCTGTTTTTT
j_gene: TRBJ2-2
d_gene: NA
abundance: NA
v_gene: TRBV5-5

CDR3aa: CASSLGHRATETQYF
CDR3nt: TGTGCCAGCAGCTTAGGCCATAGGGCGACGGAGACCCAGTACTTC
j_gene: TRBJ2-5
d_gene: NA
abundance: NA
v_gene: TRBV11-2

CDR3aa: CASILGGEAFF
CDR3nt: TGTGCCAGCATCCTAGGGGGCGAAGCTTTCTTT
j_gene: TRBJ1-1
d_gene: TRBD1
abundance: NA
v_gene: TRBV5-5

CDR3aa: CSASEGTSGYYEQYF
CDR3nt: TGCAGTGCTTCAGAAGGGACTAGCGGGTACTACGAGCAGTACTTC
j_gene: TRBJ2-7
d_gene: TRBD2
abundance: NA
v_gene: TRBV20-1

CDR3aa: CASSLGQGLYNEQFF
CDR3nt: TGTGCCAGCAGCCTCGGACAGGGTCTATACAATGAGCAGTTCTTC
j_gene: TRBJ2-1
d_gene: TRBD1
abundance: NA
v_gene: TRBV7-9

CDR3aa: CASSETGRYGYTF
CDR3nt: TGTGCCAGCAGTGAAACAGGGCGCTATGGCTACACCTTC
j_gene: TRBJ1-2
d_gene: NA
abundance: NA
v_gene: TRBV2

CDR3aa: CASSEFRRGSSYNEQFF
CDR3nt: TGTGCCAGCAGCGAATTTCGACGGGGGAGCTCCTACAATGAGCAGTTCTTC
j_gene: TRBJ2-1
d_gene: NA
abundance: NA
v_gene: TRBV27

CDR3aa: CASSFLRAEQYF
CDR3nt: TGTGCCAGCAGCTTCCTCCGGGCCGAGCAGTACTTC
j_gene: TRBJ2-7
d_gene: NA
abundance: NA
v_gene: TRBV13

CDR3aa: CATSDQGQGGGTGELFF
CDR3nt: TGTGCCACCAGTGACCAGGGACAGGGTGGCGGTACCGGGGAGCTGTTTTTT
j_gene: TRBJ2-2
d_gene: TRBD1
abundance: NA
v_gene: TRBV24-1

CDR3aa: CASSSSDLKSPLHF
CDR3nt: TGTGCCAGCAGTAGCTCAGATCTGAAGTCACCCCTCCACTTT
j_gene: TRBJ1-6
d_gene: NA
abundance: NA
v_gene: TRBV27

CDR3aa: CASSVGHGTEAFF
CDR3nt: TGTGCCAGCAGCGTAGGTCACGGCACTGAAGCTTTCTTT
j_gene: TRBJ1-1
d_gene: NA
abundance: NA
v_gene: TRBV9

CDR3aa: CASRRPGTGGNQPQHF
CDR3nt: TGTGCCAGCAGGAGACCCGGGACAGGGGGCAATCAGCCCCAGCATTTT
j_gene: TRBJ1-5
d_gene: TRBD1
abundance: once
v_gene: TRBV28

CDR3aa: CASSFDSDEQYF
CDR3nt: TGCGCCAGCAGCTTTGACAGTGACGAGCAGTACTTC
j_gene: TRBJ2-7
d_gene: NA
abundance: once
v_gene: TRBV5-1

CDR3aa: CASSPHGQHYNEQFF
CDR3nt: TGTGCCAGCAGCCCACACGGGCAGCACTACAATGAGCAGTTCTTC
j_gene: TRBJ2-1
d_gene: NA
abundance: NA
v_gene: TRBV3-1

CDR3aa: CASSQQEVVQPQHF
CDR3nt: TGTGCCAGCAGTCAACAGGAGGTTGTACAGCCCCAGCATTTT
j_gene: TRBJ1-5
d_gene: NA
abundance: NA
v_gene: TRBV6-6

CDR3aa: CASSTGPHQPQHF
CDR3nt: TGTGCCAGCAGTACCGGGCCCCATCAGCCCCAGCATTTT
j_gene: TRBJ1-5
d_gene: NA
abundance: NA
v_gene: TRBV5-6

CDR3aa: CATSAVGYEQYF
CDR3nt: TGTGCCACCAGTGCGGTAGGGTACGAGCAGTACTTC
j_gene: TRBJ2-7
d_gene: NA
abundance: NA
v_gene: TRBV24-1

CDR3aa: CASSPRWDEAFF
CDR3nt: TGTGCCAGCAGCCCCCGTTGGGATGAAGCTTTCTTT
j_gene: TRBJ1-1
d_gene: NA
abundance: NA
v_gene: TRBV7-9

CDR3aa: CSASDSRHEQYF
CDR3nt: TGCAGTGCTAGCGACAGCCGACACGAGCAGTACTTC
j_gene: TRBJ2-7
d_gene: NA
abundance: NA
v_gene: TRBV20-1

CDR3aa: CASSYSSMAGGYNEQFF
CDR3nt: TGTGCCAGCAGTTACTCGAGTATGGCGGGGGGTTACAATGAGCAGTTCTTC
j_gene: TRBJ2-1
d_gene: TRBD2
abundance: NA
v_gene: TRBV6-2/TRBV6-3

CDR3aa: CASSYSYQGHPYEQYF
CDR3nt: TGTGCCAGCAGTTACTCATACCAGGGGCACCCCTACGAGCAGTACTTC
j_gene: TRBJ2-7
d_gene: NA
abundance: NA
v_gene: TRBV6-5

CDR3aa: CASSEWALGASPLHF
CDR3nt: TGTGCCAGCAGTGAATGGGCCCTGGGGGCTTCACCCCTCCACTTT
j_gene: TRBJ1-6
d_gene: NA
abundance: NA
v_gene: TRBV25-1

CDR3aa: CASSYSEGALDTQYF
CDR3nt: TGTGCCAGCAGTTACTCGGAGGGGGCCTTAGATACGCAGTATTTT
j_gene: TRBJ2-3
d_gene: NA
abundance: NA
v_gene: TRBV6-5

CDR3aa: CASSSTGFDEQYF
CDR3nt: TGCGCCAGCAGCTCGACAGGGTTTGACGAGCAGTACTTC
j_gene: TRBJ2-7
d_gene: TRBD1
abundance: NA
v_gene: TRBV5-1

CDR3aa: CASSVRGGRDYNEQFF
CDR3nt: TGTGCCAGCAGCGTTCGGGGAGGGCGGGACTACAATGAGCAGTTCTTC
j_gene: TRBJ2-1
d_gene: TRBD2
abundance: once
v_gene: TRBV2

CDR3aa: CASTARYSNQPQHF
CDR3nt: TGTGCCAGCACCGCCAGGTATAGCAATCAGCCCCAGCATTTT
j_gene: TRBJ1-5
d_gene: NA
abundance: NA
v_gene: TRBV27

CDR3aa: CASSLDRYTDTQYF
CDR3nt: TGCGCCAGCAGCCTTGACCGATACACAGATACGCAGTATTTT
j_gene: TRBJ2-3
d_gene: NA
abundance: once
v_gene: TRBV5-1

CDR3aa: CASSPPETTYNEQFF
CDR3nt: TGTGCCAGTAGTCCTCCCGAAACCACCTACAATGAGCAGTTCTTC
j_gene: TRBJ2-1
d_gene: NA
abundance: NA
v_gene: TRBV19

CDR3aa: CASSLSEGGYYEQYF
CDR3nt: TGTGCCAGCAGCCTGTCCGAGGGGGGATACTACGAGCAGTACTTC
j_gene: TRBJ2-7
d_gene: NA
abundance: NA
v_gene: TRBV6-5